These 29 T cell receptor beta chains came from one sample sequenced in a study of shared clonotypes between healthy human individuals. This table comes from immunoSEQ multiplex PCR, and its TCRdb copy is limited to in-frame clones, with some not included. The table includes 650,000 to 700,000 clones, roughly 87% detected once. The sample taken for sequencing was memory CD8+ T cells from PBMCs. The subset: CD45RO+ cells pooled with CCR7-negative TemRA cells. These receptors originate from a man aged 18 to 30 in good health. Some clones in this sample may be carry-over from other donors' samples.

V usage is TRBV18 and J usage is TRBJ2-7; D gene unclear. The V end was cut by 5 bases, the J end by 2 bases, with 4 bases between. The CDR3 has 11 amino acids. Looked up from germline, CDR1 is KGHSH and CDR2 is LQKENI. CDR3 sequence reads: CASSSTYEQYF. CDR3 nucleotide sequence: TGTGCCAGCTCATCAACCTACGAGCAGTACTTC.

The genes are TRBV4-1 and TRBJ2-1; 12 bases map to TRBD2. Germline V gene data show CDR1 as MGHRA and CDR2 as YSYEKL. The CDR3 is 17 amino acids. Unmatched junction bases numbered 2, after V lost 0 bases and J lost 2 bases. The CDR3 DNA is TGCGCCAGCAGCCAAGACCGGACTAGCGGGACCTACAATGAGCAGTTCTTC. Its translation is CASSQDRTSGTYNEQFF.

DNA for the CDR3: TGCGCCAGCAGCCAACCCTGGCGGGAGGGAGTTGATGAGCAGTTCTTC. This codes for CASSQPWREGVDEQFF. This sequence joins TRBV4-1 and TRBJ2-1; 9 nucleotides agree with TRBD2. The CDR3 loop spans 16 amino acids. Germline V gene data show CDR1 as MGHRA and CDR2 as YSYEKL. With V trimmed by 2 bases and J by 8 bases, 10 bases remained unmatched.

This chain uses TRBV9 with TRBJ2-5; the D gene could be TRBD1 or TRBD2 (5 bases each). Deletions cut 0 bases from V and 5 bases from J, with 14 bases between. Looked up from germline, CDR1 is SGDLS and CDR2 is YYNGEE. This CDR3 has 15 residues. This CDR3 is CASSVGRGVGETQYF. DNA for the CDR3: TGTGCCAGCAGCGTAGGGAGAGGGGTAGGGGAGACCCAGTACTTC. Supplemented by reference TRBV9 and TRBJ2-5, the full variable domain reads DSGVTQTPKHLITATGQRVTLRCSPRSGDLSVYWYQQSLDQGLQFLIQYYNGEERAKGNILERFSAQQFPDLHSELNLSSLELGDSALYFCASSVGRGVGETQYFGPGTRLLVL.

CDR3 DNA sequence: TGTGCCAGCAGCCCCGGGACAGGGGTTGAAAAACTGTTTTTT. This gives the protein CASSPGTGVEKLFF. V and J are TRBV14 and TRBJ1-4; 10 positions agree with TRBD1. CDR3 length: 14 residues. V gave up 4 bases and J gave up 7 bases; unmatched junction bases: 3. Looked up from germline, CDR1 is SGHDN and CDR2 is FVKESK.

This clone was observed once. CDR3 nucleotides: TGTGCCAGCAGTTTTTCTAGCGGGAGGGCCCTAGATACGCAGTATTTT. This translates into CASSFSSGRALDTQYF. The chain carries TRBV27 and TRBJ2-3; 12 positions agree with TRBD2. Unmatched junction bases numbered 6, after V lost 3 bases and J lost 5 bases. The CDR3 extends over 16 amino acids. Germline V gene sequence: CDR1 MNHEY, CDR2 SMNVEV (reference sequence).

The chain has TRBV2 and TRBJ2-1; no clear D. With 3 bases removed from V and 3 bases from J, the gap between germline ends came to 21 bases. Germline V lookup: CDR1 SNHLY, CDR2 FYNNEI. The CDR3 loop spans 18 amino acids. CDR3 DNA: TGTGCCAGCAGTGAGATCGAGGCAGACGCGCTGGGCTACAATGAGCAGTTCTTC. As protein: CASSEIEADALGYNEQFF.

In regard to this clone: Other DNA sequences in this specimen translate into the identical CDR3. The CDR3 here is CASSLGGVLETQYF. The CDR3 DNA sequence: TGTGCCAGCAGCTTAGGTGGGGTTCTAGAGACCCAGTACTTC. This rearrangement joins TRBV7-9 to TRBJ2-5, with D uncertain. Germline CDR1 and CDR2: SEHNR and FQNEAQ (reference sequence). This CDR3 is built from 14 residues. Trimming took 1 base from V and 4 from J, leaving 10 bases between them.

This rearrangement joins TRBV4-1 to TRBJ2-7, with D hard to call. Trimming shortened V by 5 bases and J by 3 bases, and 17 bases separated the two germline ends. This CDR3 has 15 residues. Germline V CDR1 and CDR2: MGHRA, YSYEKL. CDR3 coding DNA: TGCGCCAGCAGCTATGCCAGCTACCCCGACTACGAGCAGTACTTC. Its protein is CASSYASYPDYEQYF.

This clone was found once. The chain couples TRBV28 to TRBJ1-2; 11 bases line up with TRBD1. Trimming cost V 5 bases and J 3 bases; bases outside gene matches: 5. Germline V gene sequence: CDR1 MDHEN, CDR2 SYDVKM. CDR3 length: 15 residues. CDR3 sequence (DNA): TGTGCCAGCAGTATAGGACAGGGGGCGTACTATGGCTACACCTTC. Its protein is CASSIGQGAYYGYTF.

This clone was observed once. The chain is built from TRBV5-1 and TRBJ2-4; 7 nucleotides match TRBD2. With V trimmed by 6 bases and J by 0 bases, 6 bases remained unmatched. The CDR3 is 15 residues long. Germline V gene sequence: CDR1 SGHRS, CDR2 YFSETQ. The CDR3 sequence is CASTGGGLAKNIQYF. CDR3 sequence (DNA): TGCGCCAGCACCGGCGGGGGTCTAGCCAAAAACATTCAGTACTTC.

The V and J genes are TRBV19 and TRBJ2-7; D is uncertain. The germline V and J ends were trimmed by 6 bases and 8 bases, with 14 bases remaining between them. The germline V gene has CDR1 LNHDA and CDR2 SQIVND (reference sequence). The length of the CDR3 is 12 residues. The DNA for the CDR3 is TGTGCCAGTAGCAGTACGGGTAGTAAGCAGTACTTC. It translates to CASSSTGSKQYF.

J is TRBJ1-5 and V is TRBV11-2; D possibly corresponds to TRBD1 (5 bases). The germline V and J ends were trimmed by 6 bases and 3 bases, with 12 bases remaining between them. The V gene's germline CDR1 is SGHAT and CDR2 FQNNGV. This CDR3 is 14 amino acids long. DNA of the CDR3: TGTGCCAGCAGTTCTCCGGGGACCAATCAGCCCCAGCATTTT. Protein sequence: CASSSPGTNQPQHF.

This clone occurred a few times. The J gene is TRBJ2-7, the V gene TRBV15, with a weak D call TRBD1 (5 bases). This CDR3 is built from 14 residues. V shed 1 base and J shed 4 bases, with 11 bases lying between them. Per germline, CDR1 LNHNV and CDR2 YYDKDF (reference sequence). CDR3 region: CATSRVAGRYEQYF. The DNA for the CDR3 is TGTGCCACCAGCAGAGTCGCAGGGCGTTACGAGCAGTACTTC.

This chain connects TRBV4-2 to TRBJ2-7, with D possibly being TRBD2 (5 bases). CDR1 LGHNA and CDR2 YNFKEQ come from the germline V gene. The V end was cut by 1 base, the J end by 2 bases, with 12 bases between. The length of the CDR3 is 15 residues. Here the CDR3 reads CASSQGWEQAYEQYF. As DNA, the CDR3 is TGTGCCAGCAGCCAAGGGTGGGAGCAAGCCTACGAGCAGTACTTC.

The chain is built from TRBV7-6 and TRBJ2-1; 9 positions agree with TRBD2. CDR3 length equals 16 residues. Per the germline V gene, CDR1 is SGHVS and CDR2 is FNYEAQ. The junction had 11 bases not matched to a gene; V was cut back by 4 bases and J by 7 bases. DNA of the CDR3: TGTGCCAGCAGCTCTGGGACTAGCCTGCCGGGAAATGAGCAGTTCTTC. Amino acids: CASSSGTSLPGNEQFF.

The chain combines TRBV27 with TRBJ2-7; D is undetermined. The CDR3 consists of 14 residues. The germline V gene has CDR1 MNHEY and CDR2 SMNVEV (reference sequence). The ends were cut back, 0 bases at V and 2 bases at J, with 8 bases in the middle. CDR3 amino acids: CASSLSITAYEQYF. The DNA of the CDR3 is TGTGCCAGCAGTTTATCGATCACGGCCTACGAGCAGTACTTC.

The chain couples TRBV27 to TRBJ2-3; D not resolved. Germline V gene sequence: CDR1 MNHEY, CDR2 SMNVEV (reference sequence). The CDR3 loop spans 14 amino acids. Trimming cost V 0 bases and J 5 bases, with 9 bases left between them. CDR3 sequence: CASSLSTGRDTQYF. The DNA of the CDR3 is TGTGCCAGCAGTTTATCGACGGGCAGAGATACGCAGTATTTT.

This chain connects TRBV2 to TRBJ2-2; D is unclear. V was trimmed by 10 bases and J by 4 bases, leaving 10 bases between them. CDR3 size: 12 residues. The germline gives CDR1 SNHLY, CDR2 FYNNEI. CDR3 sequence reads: CATNRPTGELFF. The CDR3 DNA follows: TGTGCCACGAACCGCCCCACCGGGGAGCTGTTTTTT.

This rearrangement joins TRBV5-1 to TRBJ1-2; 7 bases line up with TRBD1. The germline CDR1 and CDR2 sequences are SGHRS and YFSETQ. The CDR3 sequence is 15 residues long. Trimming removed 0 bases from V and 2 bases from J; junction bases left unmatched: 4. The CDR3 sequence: CASSLGRGLNYGYTF. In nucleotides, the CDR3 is TGCGCCAGCAGCTTGGGGAGGGGGCTCAACTATGGCTACACCTTC. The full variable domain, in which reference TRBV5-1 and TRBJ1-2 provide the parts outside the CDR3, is KAGVTQTPRYLIKTRGQQVTLSCSPISGHRSVSWYQQTPGQGLQFLFEYFSETQRNKGNFPGRFSGRQFSNSRSEMNVSTLELGDSALYLCASSLGRGLNYGYTFGSGTRLTVV.

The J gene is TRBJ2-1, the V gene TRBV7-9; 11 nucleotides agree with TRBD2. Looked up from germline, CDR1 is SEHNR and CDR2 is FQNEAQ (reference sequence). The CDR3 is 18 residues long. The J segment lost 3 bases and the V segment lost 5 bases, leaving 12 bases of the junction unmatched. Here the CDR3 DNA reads TGTGCCAGCAGCCACCGGGACGGTGGACTAGCGGGCTACAATGAGCAGTTCTTC. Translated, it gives CASSHRDGGLAGYNEQFF.

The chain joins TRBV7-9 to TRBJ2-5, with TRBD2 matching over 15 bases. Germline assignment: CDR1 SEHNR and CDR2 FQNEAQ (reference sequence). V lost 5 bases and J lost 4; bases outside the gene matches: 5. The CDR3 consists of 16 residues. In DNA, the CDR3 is TGTGCCAGCAGCGCGCCGGGACTAGCGGGAGGAGAGACCCAGTACTTC. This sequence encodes CASSAPGLAGGETQYF.

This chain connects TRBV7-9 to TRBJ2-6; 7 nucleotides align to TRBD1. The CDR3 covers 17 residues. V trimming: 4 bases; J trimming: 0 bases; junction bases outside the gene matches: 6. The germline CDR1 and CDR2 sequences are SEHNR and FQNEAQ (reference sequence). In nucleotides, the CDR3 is TGTGCCAGCAGCTCCCGGAGACAGGGCTCTGGGGCCAACGTCCTGACTTTC. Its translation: CASSSRRQGSGANVLTF.

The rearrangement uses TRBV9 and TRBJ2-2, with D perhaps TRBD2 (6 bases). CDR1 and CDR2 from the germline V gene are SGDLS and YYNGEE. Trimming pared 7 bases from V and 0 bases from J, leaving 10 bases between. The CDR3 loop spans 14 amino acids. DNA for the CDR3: TGTGCCAGCCGGGGGTTCTCGAACACCGGGGAGCTGTTTTTT. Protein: CASRGFSNTGELFF.

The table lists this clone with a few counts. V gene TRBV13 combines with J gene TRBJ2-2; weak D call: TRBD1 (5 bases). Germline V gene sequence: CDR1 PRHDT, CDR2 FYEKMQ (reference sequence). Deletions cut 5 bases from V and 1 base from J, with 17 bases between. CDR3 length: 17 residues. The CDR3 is CASSPTGDSKNTGELFF. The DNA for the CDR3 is TGTGCCAGCAGCCCAACGGGTGACAGCAAGAACACCGGGGAGCTGTTTTTT. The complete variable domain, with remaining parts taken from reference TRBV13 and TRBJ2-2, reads AAGVIQSPRHLIKEKRETATLKCYPIPRHDTVYWYQQGPGQDPQFLISFYEKMQSDKGSIPDRFSAQQFSDYHSELNMSSLELGDSALYFCASSPTGDSKNTGELFFGEGSRLTVL.

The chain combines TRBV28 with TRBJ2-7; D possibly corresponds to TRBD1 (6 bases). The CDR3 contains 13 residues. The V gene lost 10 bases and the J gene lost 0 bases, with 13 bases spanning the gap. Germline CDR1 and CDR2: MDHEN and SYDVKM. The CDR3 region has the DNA TGTGCCACTGGACAGCCGACCTCCTACGAGCAGTACTTC. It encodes CATGQPTSYEQYF.

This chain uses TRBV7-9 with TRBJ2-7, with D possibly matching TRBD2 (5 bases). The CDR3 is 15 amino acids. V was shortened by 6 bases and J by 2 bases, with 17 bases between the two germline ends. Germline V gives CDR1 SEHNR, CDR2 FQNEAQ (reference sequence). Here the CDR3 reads CASRYEGSWAYEQYF. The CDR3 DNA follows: TGTGCCAGCAGGTACGAAGGGAGTTGGGCCTACGAGCAGTACTTC.

CDR3 in DNA: TGTGCCAGCAGTTCCGCTTTCGGACGGGACTACGAGCAGTTCTTC. This gives the protein CASSSAFGRDYEQFF. This sequence joins TRBV27 and TRBJ2-1, with 7 bases identical to TRBD2. This CDR3 spans 15 amino acids. CDR1 is MNHEY, CDR2 SMNVEV, per germline (reference sequence). The V and J ends lost 4 bases and 10 bases, in that order; junction bases with no gene match: 13.

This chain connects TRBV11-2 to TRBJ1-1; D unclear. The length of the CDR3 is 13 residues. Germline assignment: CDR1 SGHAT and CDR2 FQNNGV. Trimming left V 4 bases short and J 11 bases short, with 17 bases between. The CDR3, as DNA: TGTGCCAGCAGCTCCCGGCCGGACCGGAAGGCTTTCTTT. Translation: CASSSRPDRKAFF.